These T cell receptor beta chains were read from a single sample in a study of T-cell reconstitution after alpha-beta-depleted transplantation in children. Each CDR3 protein is one row after TCRdb ran MiXCR on the PCR reads. The sample has roughly 610,000 distinct CDR3 sequences; 10% are singletons. The input for sequencing was PBMCs from the stem cell graft donor, taken from the stem cell graft. These TCRs come from a human donor who donated a stem cell graft to a child with acute myeloid leukemia. Each CDR3 is given with its conserved first and last residue. D genes are given only for firm matches. Not every row has a clone size; where given, it reads once, few, many or a size class.

J gene,D gene,clone size,V gene,CDR3 protein,CDR3 DNA
TRBJ2-1,TRBD2,few,TRBV28,CASSFSGRRNEQFF,TGTGCCAGCAGTTTCAGCGGGAGAAGAAATGAGCAGTTCTTC
TRBJ2-1,NA,few,TRBV27,CASRRLVTYNEQFF,TGTGCCAGCAGACGTCTCGTTACCTACAATGAGCAGTTCTTC
TRBJ2-3,NA,many,TRBV10-3,CAISVRQGTDTQYF,TGTGCCATCAGTGTACGGCAAGGCACAGATACGCAGTATTTT
TRBJ2-1,TRBD2,NA,TRBV9,CASSPGLAGGGQRFGEQFF,TGTGCCAGCAGCCCGGGACTAGCGGGTGGAGGGCAGAGGTTCGGTGAGCAGTTCTTC
TRBJ2-3,TRBD2,NA,TRBV29-1,CSGTLAERDTQYF,TGCAGCGGTACCCTAGCGGAGAGGGATACGCAGTATTTT
TRBJ2-3,TRBD1,NA,TRBV12-3/TRBV12-4,CASRRQGRDTQYF,TGTGCCAGCAGGCGACAGGGGAGAGATACGCAGTATTTT
TRBJ2-7,TRBD2,NA,TRBV6-2/TRBV6-3,CASSGLAGGAYEQYF,TGTGCCAGCAGTGGCCTAGCGGGAGGCGCCTACGAGCAGTACTTC
TRBJ2-1,NA,many,TRBV29-1,CSVEGISGSSYNEQFF,TGCAGCGTTGAGGGAATAAGCGGCAGCTCCTACAATGAGCAGTTCTTC
TRBJ1-3,NA,NA,TRBV7-9,CASSLTPLRGNTIYF,TGTGCCAGCAGCTTAACTCCCCTTCGTGGAAACACCATATATTTT
TRBJ2-1,NA,few,TRBV6-4,CASSDTTRGLYNEQFF,TGTGCCAGCAGTGATACCACCAGGGGCCTATACAATGAGCAGTTCTTC
TRBJ2-1,NA,NA,TRBV9,CASSVVLGSYNEQFF,TGTGCCAGCAGCGTAGTGCTAGGCTCCTACAATGAGCAGTTCTTC
TRBJ2-7,NA,NA,TRBV28,CASSLSGLLFYEQYF,TGTGCCAGCAGTTTATCTGGACTTCTCTTCTACGAGCAGTACTTC
TRBJ2-3,TRBD2,few,TRBV5-1,CASSIPSGDTDTQYF,TGCGCCAGCAGCATCCCTAGCGGTGACACAGATACGCAGTATTTT
TRBJ2-3,TRBD2,few,TRBV7-2,CASSKPSGRGTDTQYF,TGTGCCAGCAGCAAACCTAGCGGGAGAGGGACAGATACGCAGTATTTT
TRBJ2-4,NA,few,TRBV30,CAWSVPGGAKNIQYF,TGTGCCTGGAGTGTACCGGGCGGGGCCAAAAACATTCAGTACTTC
TRBJ2-3,NA,NA,TRBV27,CASSFLLSSTDTQYF,TGTGCCAGCAGTTTTTTGCTTTCTAGCACAGATACGCAGTATTTT
TRBJ2-1,NA,NA,TRBV12-3/TRBV12-4,CASSYGTNYNEQFF,TGTGCCAGCAGTTACGGGACAAACTACAATGAGCAGTTCTTC
TRBJ1-1,NA,few,TRBV6-2/TRBV6-3,CASSWRMEAFF,TGTGCCAGCAGTTGGCGAATGGAAGCTTTCTTT
TRBJ1-5,NA,few,TRBV7-6,CASSLAPGYQPQHF,TGTGCCAGCAGCTTAGCCCCAGGGTATCAGCCCCAGCATTTT
TRBJ1-5,NA,few,TRBV6-5,CASSYAFGNQPQHF,TGTGCCAGCAGTTACGCATTCGGCAATCAGCCCCAGCATTTT
TRBJ2-3,NA,many,TRBV20-1,CSAPPPFGGGTQYF,TGCAGTGCTCCACCCCCCTTCGGGGGTGGTACGCAGTATTTT
TRBJ2-1,TRBD2,NA,TRBV29-1,CSVPTSGGNEQFF,TGCAGCGTCCCGACTAGCGGGGGCAATGAGCAGTTCTTC
TRBJ2-7,TRBD1,few,TRBV29-1,CSVGQGLYEQYF,TGCAGCGTGGGACAGGGCCTCTACGAGCAGTACTTC
TRBJ2-3,TRBD1,NA,TRBV12-3/TRBV12-4,CASSPDRVQDTQYF,TGTGCCAGCAGTCCGGACAGGGTCCAGGATACGCAGTATTTT
TRBJ2-7,NA,few,TRBV3-1,CASSQGPLEYF,TGTGCCAGCAGCCAAGGACCTTTGGAGTACTTC
TRBJ1-5,NA,few,TRBV20-1,CSARDRADYSNQPQHF,TGCAGTGCTAGAGATAGGGCAGACTATAGCAATCAGCCCCAGCATTTT
TRBJ2-7,TRBD2,few,TRBV20-1,CSARQVRTSGSHEQYF,TGCAGTGCTAGACAGGTCAGGACTAGCGGGTCCCACGAGCAGTACTTC
TRBJ2-1,TRBD2,few,TRBV6-2/TRBV6-3,CASSLLAGSGPNEQFF,TGTGCCAGCAGTTTGCTAGCGGGATCCGGGCCCAATGAGCAGTTCTTC